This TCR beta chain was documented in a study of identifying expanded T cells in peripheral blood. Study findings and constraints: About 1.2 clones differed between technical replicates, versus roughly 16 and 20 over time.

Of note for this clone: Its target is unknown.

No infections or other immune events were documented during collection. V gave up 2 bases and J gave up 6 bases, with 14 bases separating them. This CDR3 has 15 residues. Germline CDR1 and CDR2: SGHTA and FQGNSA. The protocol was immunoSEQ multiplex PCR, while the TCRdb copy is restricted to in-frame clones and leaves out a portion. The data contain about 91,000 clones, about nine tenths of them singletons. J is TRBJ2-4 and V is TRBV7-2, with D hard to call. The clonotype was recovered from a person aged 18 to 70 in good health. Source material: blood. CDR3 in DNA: TGTGCCAGCAGCTTATTTGGAGAATGGGGAAACATTCAGTACTTC. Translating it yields CASSLFGEWGNIQYF.